Below are 30 T cell receptor beta chains sequenced from a single sample in a study of T cell changes during pregnancy in multiple sclerosis. The assay was immunoSEQ multiplex PCR, and TCRdb's table has in-frame clones only and misses some. Of about 34,000 clones in the sample, just over 90% were seen once. The sample was CD8+ T cells from peripheral blood mononuclear cells, taken before pregnancy. Every receptor here comes from a female donor with multiple sclerosis, enrolled in a pregnancy study.

The chain links TRBV7-9 to TRBJ2-3; D call uncertain. The CDR3 is made up of 16 amino acids. The germline V gene has CDR1 SEHNR and CDR2 FQNEAQ (reference sequence). Trimming pared 1 base from V and 5 bases from J, leaving 16 bases between. CDR3 loop: CASSLGFAISGDTQYF. Written as DNA, the CDR3 is TGTGCCAGCAGCTTAGGATTTGCTATATCGGGAGATACGCAGTATTTT.

This rearrangement joins TRBV7-2 to TRBJ2-7, with 8 nucleotides matching TRBD1. The CDR3 is 15 residues long. Germline V gene lookup returns CDR1 SGHTA and CDR2 FQGNSA. Trimming removed 4 bases from V and 2 bases from J; junction bases left unmatched: 7. CDR3 in amino acids: CASSSTGTGTYEQYF. CDR3 in DNA: TGTGCCAGCAGCTCTACCGGGACAGGTACCTACGAGCAGTACTTC.

V gene TRBV4-1 combines with J gene TRBJ2-2; TRBD1 aligns across 7 bases. The CDR3 loop spans 17 amino acids. Unmatched junction bases numbered 11, after V lost 0 bases and J lost 7 bases. Germline lookup yields CDR1 MGHRA and CDR2 YSYEKL. CDR3 region: CASSQDQETGRVGELFF. The CDR3, as DNA: TGCGCCAGCAGCCAAGATCAAGAGACAGGGCGTGTCGGGGAGCTGTTTTTT.

This clone appeared once. The identical CDR3 is also encoded by other nucleotide sequences in the sample. V gene TRBV7-3 combines with J gene TRBJ2-7; TRBD2 matches at 10 bases. The germline V gene encodes CDR1 SGHTA and CDR2 FQGTGA. This CDR3 region has 15 residues. The trim removed 4 bases at V and 0 bases at J, leaving 3 bases unmatched. CDR3 region: CASSYSGGPSYEQYF. The CDR3 region has the DNA TGTGCCAGCAGCTATAGCGGGGGGCCCTCCTACGAGCAGTACTTC.

This chain uses TRBV12-5 with TRBJ2-7; D call uncertain. The V end was cut by 7 bases, the J end by 0 bases, with 13 bases between. From germline, CDR1 is LGHNT and CDR2 FRNRAP. The length of the CDR3 is 14 residues. CDR3 sequence (DNA): TGTGCTAGTGCCCATCCTTGGAGCTCCTACGAGCAGTACTTC. The encoded protein is CASAHPWSSYEQYF.

The rearrangement links TRBV5-1 to TRBJ2-1; 7 bases align to TRBD2. Germline-derived CDR1 and CDR2 are SGHRS and YFSETQ. The length of the CDR3 is 15 residues. The V and J ends lost 3 bases and 8 bases, in that order; junction bases with no gene match: 11. The CDR3 DNA reads TGCGCCAGCAGCTCGTGGGGCGGGAGTTATGATGAGCAGTTCTTC. Its translation is CASSSWGGSYDEQFF. The whole variable domain, filled in from reference TRBV5-1 and TRBJ2-1, reads KAGVTQTPRYLIKTRGQQVTLSCSPISGHRSVSWYQQTPGQGLQFLFEYFSETQRNKGNFPGRFSGRQFSNSRSEMNVSTLELGDSALYLCASSSWGGSYDEQFFGPGTRLTVL.

This sequence joins TRBV29-1 and TRBJ2-1, with D possibly matching TRBD1 (6 bases). The CDR3 spans 12 residues. CDR1 and CDR2 (germline): SQVTM, ANQGSEA. V shed 7 bases and J shed 3 bases, with 10 bases lying between them. CDR3 sequence reads: CSAPDSYNEQFF. Written as DNA, the CDR3 is TGCAGCGCCCCGGACAGCTACAATGAGCAGTTCTTC.

The chain couples TRBV7-8 to TRBJ1-2; D may be TRBD1 (5 bases). Germline V gene lookup returns CDR1 SGHVS and CDR2 FQNEAQ. The CDR3 consists of 17 residues. The germline V and J ends were trimmed by 1 base and 0 bases, with 15 bases remaining between them. Here the CDR3 DNA reads TGTGCCAGCAGCTTAGAAGTGGGGCAGGGAACTAACTATGGCTACACCTTC. Translation: CASSLEVGQGTNYGYTF.

The chain recombines TRBV6-4 with TRBJ2-1; D perhaps matches TRBD2 (6 bases). The CDR3 totals 15 residues. Trimming cost V 2 bases and J 0 bases, with 8 bases left between them. In germline, CDR1 is MRHNA, CDR2 SNTAGT. CDR3 loop: CASSDGAGSYNEQFF. The CDR3 nucleotides read TGTGCCAGCAGTGACGGAGCGGGCTCCTACAATGAGCAGTTCTTC.

In its sample, this clone was seen a few times. The V gene is TRBV5-1, the J gene TRBJ1-2, with 8 nucleotides matching TRBD1. V lost 7 bases, J lost 3 bases, and 8 bases stayed unmatched. Germline CDR1 reads SGHRS; CDR2 reads YFSETQ. The CDR3 consists of 14 residues. CDR3 sequence (DNA): TGCGCCAGCCGCGGGACAGGAGAGGACTATGGCTACACCTTC. Translating gives CASRGTGEDYGYTF.

This clone was counted only a few times. The chain recombines TRBV27 with TRBJ1-5, with D possibly being TRBD1 (5 bases). Germline V gives CDR1 MNHEY, CDR2 SMNVEV (reference sequence). The ends were cut back, 1 base at V and 7 bases at J, with 11 bases in the middle. The CDR3 totals 14 residues. CDR3 in DNA: TGTGCCAGCAGTTTATTCCCAGGGCGGCAGCCCCAGCATTTT. It specifies CASSLFPGRQPQHF.

The V call is TRBV29-1, the J call TRBJ2-7; 10 bases line up with TRBD1. CDR1 is SQVTM, CDR2 ANQGSEA, per germline. Trimming removed 6 bases from V and 6 bases from J; junction bases left unmatched: 5. The CDR3 length is 12 residues. The CDR3 protein is CSVRQGAIEQYF. DNA for the CDR3: TGCAGCGTAAGACAGGGGGCGATCGAGCAGTACTTC.

The J gene is TRBJ2-1, the V gene TRBV9, with TRBD2 matching 14 bases. The length of the CDR3 is 15 residues. Germline trimming cut 8 bases from V and 4 bases from J; bases unmatched to any gene: 5. Germline V gives CDR1 SGDLS, CDR2 YYNGEE. CDR3 DNA sequence: TGTGCCAGTCGGACTAGCGGGAGGATTTACAATGAGCAGTTCTTC. It codes for CASRTSGRIYNEQFF. Using reference TRBV9 and TRBJ2-1 for the parts outside the CDR3, the full variable domain is DSGVTQTPKHLITATGQRVTLRCSPRSGDLSVYWYQQSLDQGLQFLIQYYNGEERAKGNILERFSAQQFPDLHSELNLSSLELGDSALYFCASRTSGRIYNEQFFGPGTRLTVL.

The V call is TRBV2, the J call TRBJ1-6, with 7 nucleotides matching TRBD1. Trimming took 3 bases from V and 10 from J; bases not matched to a gene: 6. The germline CDR1 and CDR2 sequences are SNHLY and FYNNEI. The CDR3 is 14 residues long. The CDR3, as DNA: TGTGCCAGCAGTGACGAGGGGGCGAAATCACCCCTCCACTTT. This encodes CASSDEGAKSPLHF.

CDR3 in amino acids: CASSQRDRGYEQYF. The CDR3 DNA sequence: TGTGCCAGCAGCCAGCGGGACAGGGGCTACGAGCAGTACTTC. The rearrangement links TRBV5-4 to TRBJ2-7; 10 positions agree with TRBD1. This CDR3 contains 14 residues. Germline lookup yields CDR1 SGHNT and CDR2 YYREEE (reference sequence). Unmatched junction bases numbered 4, after V lost 4 bases and J lost 3 bases.

The rearrangement links TRBV6-5 to TRBJ1-1; 8 positions match TRBD1. CDR1 is MNHEY and CDR2 is SVGAGI in the germline V gene. The ends lost 2 bases at V and 5 bases at J; junction bases unmatched: 4. This CDR3 region has 14 residues. The CDR3 DNA is TGTGCCAGCAGTTACACAGGGGGGAGAACTGAAGCTTTCTTT. As protein: CASSYTGGRTEAFF.

The J gene is TRBJ2-7, the V gene TRBV6-5; 8 positions match TRBD2. Trimming cost V 6 bases and J 7 bases; bases outside gene matches: 2. The CDR3 is 11 amino acids. CDR1 and CDR2 from the germline V gene are MNHEY and SVGAGI. The CDR3 spells CASSRGGEQYF. CDR3 DNA: TGTGCCAGCAGCCGGGGGGGGGAGCAGTACTTC.

The V gene is TRBV27, the J gene TRBJ2-7; D is undetermined. Trimming pared 3 bases from V and 2 bases from J, leaving 2 bases between. The CDR3 sequence is 11 residues long. Looked up from germline, CDR1 is MNHEY and CDR2 is SMNVEV (reference sequence). The CDR3 DNA follows: TGTGCCAGCAGTTTCGCCTACGAGCAGTACTTC. Its translation: CASSFAYEQYF.

The chain uses TRBV30 and TRBJ1-1; 7 bases match TRBD1. The CDR3 spans 16 residues. Trimming removed 6 bases from V and 0 bases from J; junction bases left unmatched: 13. Germline-derived CDR1 and CDR2 are GTSNPN and SVGIG (reference sequence). The CDR3 spells CACPRGGQTMNTEAFF. CDR3 coding DNA: TGTGCCTGTCCTCGAGGGGGACAGACCATGAACACTGAAGCTTTCTTT. Combining the CDR3 with reference TRBV30 and TRBJ1-1 gives the whole variable domain SQTIHQWPATLVQPVGSPLSLECTVEGTSNPNLYWYRQAAGRGLQLLFYSVGIGQISSEVPQNLSASRPQDRQFILSSKKLLLSDSGFYLCACPRGGQTMNTEAFFGQGTRLTVV.

This chain uses TRBV6-4 with TRBJ1-2; D unclear. V dropped 3 bases and J dropped 4 bases, with 18 bases sitting between them. The CDR3 is made up of 16 amino acids. Germline V gives CDR1 MRHNA, CDR2 SNTAGT. The CDR3 coding sequence is TGTGCCAGCAGTGAGAGGTCCACCGAACCGTCCTATGGCTACACCTTC. It specifies CASSERSTEPSYGYTF.

The chain has TRBV6-5 and TRBJ1-1; 7 bases are a match to TRBD1. The germline V gene encodes CDR1 MNHEY and CDR2 SVGAGI. The CDR3 extends over 15 amino acids. Trimming removed 6 bases from V and 1 base from J; junction bases left unmatched: 8. The DNA of the CDR3 is TGTGCCAGCAGCTACGGCCGACAGGGGAACACTGAAGCTTTCTTT. Translated: CASSYGRQGNTEAFF.

The genes are TRBV6-5 and TRBJ2-7, with 11 nucleotides matching TRBD2. V lost 6 bases, J lost 5 bases, and 6 bases stayed unmatched. Germline CDR1 and CDR2: MNHEY and SVGAGI. The CDR3 sequence is 14 residues long. CDR3 sequence: CASSPAGLADEQYF. Written as DNA, the CDR3 is TGTGCCAGCAGCCCCGCGGGACTAGCGGACGAGCAGTACTTC.

V and J are TRBV6-6 and TRBJ2-7, with 12 bases that match TRBD2. The CDR3 runs to 14 residues. From germline, CDR1 is MNHNY and CDR2 SVGAGI (reference sequence). Trimming cost V 4 bases and J 5 bases; bases outside gene matches: 3. CDR3 coding DNA: TGTGCCAGCAGTTCTAGCGGGAGGGCCCACGAGCAGTACTTC. Protein sequence: CASSSSGRAHEQYF.

The rearrangement joins TRBV5-1 to TRBJ1-3; TRBD1 aligns across 7 bases. The V and J ends lost 0 bases and 0 bases, in that order; junction bases with no gene match: 3. Germline CDR1 is SGHRS and CDR2 is YFSETQ. CDR3 size: 16 residues. The CDR3 DNA reads as TGCGCCAGCAGCTTGGGACAGGGACTCTCTGGAAACACCATATATTTT. It specifies CASSLGQGLSGNTIYF.

The V call is TRBV6-5, the J call TRBJ1-2, with 10 bases that match TRBD1. Germline-derived CDR1 and CDR2 are MNHEY and SVGAGI. The CDR3 totals 13 residues. V shed 5 bases and J 8 bases; nucleotides not matched to a gene: 5. The CDR3 spells CASSRGTGDGYTF. As DNA, the CDR3 is TGTGCCAGCAGTCGGGGGACAGGGGACGGCTACACCTTC.

The chain joins TRBV13 to TRBJ1-6; D uncertain. From germline, CDR1 is PRHDT and CDR2 FYEKMQ (reference sequence). Trimming took 7 bases from V and 0 from J, leaving 7 bases between them. The CDR3 covers 14 residues. The DNA for the CDR3 is TGTGCCAGCACCGTGAGCTCCTATAATTCACCCCTCCACTTT. Its translation: CASTVSSYNSPLHF.

This rearrangement joins TRBV29-1 to TRBJ2-3, with TRBD1 matching over 7 bases. This CDR3 contains 15 residues. Germline V gives CDR1 SQVTM, CDR2 ANQGSEA. Germline trimming cut 2 bases from V and 4 bases from J; bases unmatched to any gene: 9. The CDR3 nucleotides are TGCAGCGTTGAACGGGGCAGGGGGAGCCCAGATACGCAGTATTTT. It translates to CSVERGRGSPDTQYF.

The rearrangement links TRBV4-3 to TRBJ1-5, with no clear D. Trimming left V 0 bases short and J 7 bases short, with 13 bases between. The germline CDR1 and CDR2 sequences are LGHNA and YSLEER. This CDR3 region has 15 residues. The CDR3 DNA reads TGCGCCAGCAGCCAAGATCTCGGGGAGGCCCAGCCCCAGCATTTT. Its protein is CASSQDLGEAQPQHF.

V usage is TRBV6-5 and J usage is TRBJ2-7; weak D call: TRBD1 (5 bases). The germline V gene has CDR1 MNHEY and CDR2 SVGAGI. The ends were cut back, 3 bases at V and 5 bases at J, with 11 bases in the middle. This CDR3 region has 13 residues. Here the CDR3 reads CASSYSGNHEQYF. Written as DNA, the CDR3 is TGTGCCAGCAGTTATTCAGGGAACCACGAGCAGTACTTC.

On this clone: Other DNA sequences of this sample code for an identical CDR3. DNA of the CDR3: TGTGCCAGTAGTATAGGAGGTGGAACTGAAGCTTTCTTT. It encodes CASSIGGGTEAFF. The chain joins TRBV19 to TRBJ1-1; D unclear. Germline CDR1 reads LNHDA; CDR2 reads SQIVND (reference sequence). This CDR3 comprises 13 residues. V shed 1 base and J shed 5 bases, with 8 bases lying between them. Complete variable domain (other parts from reference TRBV19 and TRBJ1-1): DGGITQSPKYLFRKEGQNVTLSCEQNLNHDAMYWYRQDPGQGLRLIYYSQIVNDFQKGDIAEGYSVSREKKESFPLTVTSAQKNPTAFYLCASSIGGGTEAFFGQGTRLTVV.